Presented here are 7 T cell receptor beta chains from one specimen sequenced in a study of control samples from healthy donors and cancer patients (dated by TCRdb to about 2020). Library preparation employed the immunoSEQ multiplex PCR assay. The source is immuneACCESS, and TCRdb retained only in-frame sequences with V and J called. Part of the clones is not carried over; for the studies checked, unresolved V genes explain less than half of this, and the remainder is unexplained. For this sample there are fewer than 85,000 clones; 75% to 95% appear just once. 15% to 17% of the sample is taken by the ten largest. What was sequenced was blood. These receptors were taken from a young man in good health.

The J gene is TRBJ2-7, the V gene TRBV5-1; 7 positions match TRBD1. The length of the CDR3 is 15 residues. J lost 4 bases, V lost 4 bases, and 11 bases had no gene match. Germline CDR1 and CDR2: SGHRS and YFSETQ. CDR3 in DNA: TGCGCCAGCAGCCCCACAGGGGCGGCACTTTACGAGCAGTACTTC. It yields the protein CASSPTGAALYEQYF. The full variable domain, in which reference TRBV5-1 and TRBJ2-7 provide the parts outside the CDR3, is KAGVTQTPRYLIKTRGQQVTLSCSPISGHRSVSWYQQTPGQGLQFLFEYFSETQRNKGNFPGRFSGRQFSNSRSEMNVSTLELGDSALYLCASSPTGAALYEQYFGPGTRLTVT.

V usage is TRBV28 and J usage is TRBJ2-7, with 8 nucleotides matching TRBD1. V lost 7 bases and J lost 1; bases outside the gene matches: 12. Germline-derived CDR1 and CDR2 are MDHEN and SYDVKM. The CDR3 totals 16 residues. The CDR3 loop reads CASNPTGQGGSYEQYF. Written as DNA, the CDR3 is TGTGCCAGCAATCCCACCGGACAGGGAGGATCCTACGAGCAGTACTTC. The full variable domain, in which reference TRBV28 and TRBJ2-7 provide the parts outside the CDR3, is DVKVTQSSRYLVKRTGEKVFLECVQDMDHENMFWYRQDPGLGLRLIYFSYDVKMKEKGDIPEGYSVSREKKERFSLILESASTNQTSMYLCASNPTGQGGSYEQYFGPGTRLTVT.

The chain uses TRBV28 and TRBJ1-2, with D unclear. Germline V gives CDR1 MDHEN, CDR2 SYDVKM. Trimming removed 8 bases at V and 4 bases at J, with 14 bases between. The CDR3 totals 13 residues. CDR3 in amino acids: CASGKQLGYGYTF. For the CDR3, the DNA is TGTGCCAGCGGAAAACAGTTAGGCTATGGCTACACCTTC.

The CDR3 bases are TGTGCCATCAGCGGACAGGGGGTCTACGAGCAGTACTTC. This encodes CAISGQGVYEQYF. V and J are TRBV10-3 and TRBJ2-7; 10 bases map to TRBD1. Losses at the gene ends were 6 bases for V and 3 bases for J; bases not matched to a gene: 2. Germline CDR1 and CDR2: ENHRY and SYGVKD. The CDR3 is 13 residues long.

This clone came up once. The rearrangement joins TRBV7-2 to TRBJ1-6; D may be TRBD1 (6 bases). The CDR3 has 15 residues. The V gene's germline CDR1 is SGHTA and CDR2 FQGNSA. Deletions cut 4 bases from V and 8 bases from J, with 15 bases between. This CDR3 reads CASSSGVGDHSPLHF. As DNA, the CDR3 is TGTGCCAGCAGCTCAGGGGTGGGAGATCATTCACCCCTCCACTTT. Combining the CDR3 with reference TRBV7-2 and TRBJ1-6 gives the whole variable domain GAGVSQSPSNKVTEKGKDVELRCDPISGHTALYWYRQSLGQGLEFLIYFQGNSAPDKSGLPSDRFSAERTGGSVSTLTIQRTQQEDSAVYLCASSSGVGDHSPLHFGNGTRLTVT.

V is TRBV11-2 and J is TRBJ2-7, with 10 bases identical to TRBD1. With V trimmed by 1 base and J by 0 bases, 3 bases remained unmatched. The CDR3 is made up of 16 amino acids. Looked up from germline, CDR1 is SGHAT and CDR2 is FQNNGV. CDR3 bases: TGTGCCAGCAGCTTAGGGGGACAGGGGATCTCCTACGAGCAGTACTTC. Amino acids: CASSLGGQGISYEQYF.

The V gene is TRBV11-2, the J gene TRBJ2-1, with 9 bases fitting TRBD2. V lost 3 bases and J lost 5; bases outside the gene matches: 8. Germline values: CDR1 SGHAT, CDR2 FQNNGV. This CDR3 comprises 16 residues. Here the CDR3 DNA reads TGTGCCAGCAGCTTCCTAGCGGGATCCGCCGACAATGAGCAGTTCTTC. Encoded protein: CASSFLAGSADNEQFF.